This passage covers 10 T cell receptor beta chains from one sample sequenced in a study of T cell repertoires in ileal Crohn's disease. Clones were sequenced by immunoSEQ multiplex PCR, and TCRdb holds only the in-frame ones, with some missing. The sample lists more than 12,000 clones, roughly 70% occurring once. Source material: ileal tissue. These receptors were taken from an adult with Crohn's disease.

V is TRBV29-1 and J is TRBJ2-1; TRBD1 aligns across 7 bases. The CDR3 has 16 amino acids. The J segment lost 0 bases and the V segment lost 7 bases, leaving 12 bases of the junction unmatched. The germline V gene encodes CDR1 SQVTM and CDR2 ANQGSEA. Written as DNA, the CDR3 is TGCAGCGGGATAGGGGGCGGTTTTAGCTCCTACAATGAGCAGTTCTTC. Protein product: CSGIGGGFSSYNEQFF.

This sequence joins TRBV2 and TRBJ1-2; 7 bases are shared with TRBD1. The CDR3 spans 15 residues. The ends lost 1 base at V and 4 bases at J; junction bases unmatched: 6. CDR1 and CDR2 from the germline V gene are SNHLY and FYNNEI. This CDR3 is CASSEGTGVVYGYTF. CDR3 DNA sequence: TGTGCCAGCAGTGAAGGCACAGGGGTGGTCTATGGCTACACCTTC.

V and J are TRBV19 and TRBJ2-2, with D possibly matching TRBD2 (8 bases). The CDR3 is 15 residues long. In germline, CDR1 is LNHDA, CDR2 SQIVND (reference sequence). The V end was cut by 7 bases, the J end by 6 bases, with 18 bases between. For the CDR3, the DNA is TGTGCCAGTACCTCCGGGACAGCGGGAGCCGGGGAGCTGTTTTTT. Its translation is CASTSGTAGAGELFF.

V and J are TRBV18 and TRBJ1-3; perhaps TRBD1 as D (5 bases). Per the germline V gene, CDR1 is KGHSH and CDR2 is LQKENI. V lost 6 bases and J 0 bases, leaving 18 bases between the germline ends. The CDR3 has 17 amino acids. The CDR3 DNA sequence: TGTGCCAGCTCCCGTATAATGACAGACAACTCTGGAAACACCATATATTTT. It codes for CASSRIMTDNSGNTIYF.

In regard to this clone: Within the sample, other DNA sequences also encode this same CDR3. The rearrangement links TRBV5-8 to TRBJ2-3, with 12 positions matching TRBD2. The J segment lost 4 bases and the V segment lost 1 base, leaving 1 base of the junction unmatched. The V gene's germline CDR1 is SGHTS and CDR2 YDEGEE. CDR3 size: 15 residues. CDR3 sequence: CASSLRLAGADTQYF. As DNA, the CDR3 is TGTGCCAGCAGCTTGAGACTAGCGGGGGCAGATACGCAGTATTTT.

CDR3 region: CASSDNRGMNTEAFF. CDR3 bases: TGTGCCAGCAGCGACAACAGGGGGATGAACACTGAAGCTTTCTTT. The chain joins TRBV2 to TRBJ1-1, with 8 positions matching TRBD1. This CDR3 has 15 amino acids. CDR1 and CDR2 from the germline V gene are SNHLY and FYNNEI. J gave up 0 bases and V 6 bases, and 6 bases lay outside the gene matches.

The chain is built from TRBV13 and TRBJ1-4, with TRBD1 as a possible D gene (5 bases). V dropped 5 bases and J dropped 1 base, with 14 bases sitting between them. This CDR3 region has 16 residues. Germline CDR1 and CDR2: PRHDT and FYEKMQ (reference sequence). The CDR3 nucleotides are TGTGCCAGCAGCCGCAGAGGGGCCGGAACTAATGAAAAACTGTTTTTT. Protein sequence: CASSRRGAGTNEKLFF.

CDR3 amino acids: CASSFITDTQYF. CDR3 nucleotide sequence: TGTGCCAGCAGCTTTATCACAGATACGCAGTATTTT. The genes are TRBV11-2 and TRBJ2-3, with D unresolved. Germline V lookup: CDR1 SGHAT, CDR2 FQNNGV. Trimming took 3 bases from V and 2 from J, leaving 3 bases between them. The CDR3 loop spans 12 amino acids.

The V gene is TRBV5-1, the J gene TRBJ2-3, with 8 bases identical to TRBD2. Germline trimming cut 6 bases from V and 0 bases from J; bases unmatched to any gene: 15. The CDR3 consists of 18 residues. The V gene's germline CDR1 is SGHRS and CDR2 YFSETQ. This CDR3 reads CASTLQWAGGDSTDTQYF. In nucleotides, the CDR3 is TGCGCCAGCACACTTCAATGGGCGGGGGGCGATAGCACAGATACGCAGTATTTT.

This clone is labeled as medium-sized. V and J are TRBV5-1 and TRBJ2-5; TRBD2 is a possible D gene (6 bases). The germline V gene has CDR1 SGHRS and CDR2 YFSETQ. V was clipped by 0 bases and J by 4 bases, with 7 bases between them. This CDR3 contains 13 residues. This CDR3 reads CASSLVGGETQYF. In nucleotides, the CDR3 is TGCGCCAGCAGCTTGGTGGGGGGAGAGACCCAGTACTTC.